The clone carrying this T cell receptor (beta chain) was observed many times. The antigen is undetermined. Time point defined: persistent/refractory GD, antithyroid drugs over 5 years with positive TRAb. After RNA was extracted from PBMCs, the TCR library was made from it. Patients with Graves' disease were diagnosed by American Thyroid Association guidelines. This specimen comes from a study of regulatory T cells in long-lasting Graves disease. Study findings and constraints: Since the sample size was small, accuracy may have been reduced. Newly diagnosed Graves' patients exceeded persistent ones in TCR diversity. Persistent disease was characterized by preferential usage of TRBV28, TRBJ1-2 and TRBJ2-5.

The CDR3 consists of 14 residues. Deletions cut 3 bases from V and 3 bases from J, with 10 bases between. The germline V gene has CDR1 KGHDR and CDR2 SFDVKD. For TCR beta, libraries came from iRepertoire HTBI primers and Arm-PCR of CDR3 regions. MiXCR was run by TCRdb on the multiplex PCR reads, yielding one entry per CDR3 protein. The table lists a few hundred thousand distinct CDR3 sequences, around a fifth of them singletons. J is TRBJ2-5 and V is TRBV24-1; D is unresolved. The clonotype originates from a female donor with Graves disease. The specimen comprised peripheral blood mononuclear cells (PBMCs), sampled when the disease was refractory, from a patient treated with antithyroid drugs. DNA for the CDR3: TGTGCCACCAGTGATCCGGGCAGGAAAGAGACCCAGTACTTC. It yields the protein CATSDPGRKETQYF.